This T cell receptor beta chain was obtained from a study of OX40 agonist ivuxolimab in advanced cancers. Whole-study context: The group had a mean age of about 65 years, ranged from about 20 to 79, and was approximately 81% male.

V lost 3 bases and J 8 bases, leaving 7 bases between the germline ends. The CDR3 is 11 residues long. In germline, CDR1 is MNHNS, CDR2 SASEGT. As for this clone: The antigen remains unidentified.

Study-level points and caveats: CD4+ T cells averaged fewer expanded clones than CD8+ T cells.

Drawing of blood for sampling happened at baseline, at cycle 4 day 1, and at cycle 7 day 1. Clones were sequenced by immunoSEQ multiplex PCR, and TCRdb holds only the in-frame ones, with some missing. The table lists roughly 45,000 clones, more than 80% of them singletons. The chain recombines TRBV6-1 with TRBJ1-2, with D uncertain. This TCR was sampled from an adult with an advanced solid tumor such as melanoma, head and neck, liver or kidney cancer. The sequencing used CD4+ or CD8+ T cells sorted from blood, collected in a trial of the OX40 agonist ivuxolimab. The CDR3 loop reads CASSDLRGYTF. The CDR3 DNA follows: TGTGCCAGCAGTGATCTCAGGGGCTACACCTTC.